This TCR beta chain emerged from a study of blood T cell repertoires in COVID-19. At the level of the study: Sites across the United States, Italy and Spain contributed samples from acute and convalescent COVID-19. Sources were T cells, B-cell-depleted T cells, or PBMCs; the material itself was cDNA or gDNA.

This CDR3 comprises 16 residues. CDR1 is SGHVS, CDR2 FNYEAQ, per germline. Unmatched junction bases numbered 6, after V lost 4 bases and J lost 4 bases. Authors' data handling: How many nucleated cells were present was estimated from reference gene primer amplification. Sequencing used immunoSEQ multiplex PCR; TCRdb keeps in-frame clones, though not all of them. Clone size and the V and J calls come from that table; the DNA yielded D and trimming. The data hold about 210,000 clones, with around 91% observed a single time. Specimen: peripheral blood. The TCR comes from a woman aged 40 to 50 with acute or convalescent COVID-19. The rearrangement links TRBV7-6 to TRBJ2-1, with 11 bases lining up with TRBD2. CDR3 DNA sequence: TGTGCCAGCAGCTCCGATGGACTAGCGGGTTACAATGAGCAGTTCTTC. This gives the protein CASSSDGLAGYNEQFF.